This T cell receptor beta chain is drawn from a study of T cells generated in artificial thymic organoids listed by TCRdb under 2017. Study-level background: The TCR alpha and beta CDR3 repertoires of CD8 single positive T cells derived from in vitro artificial thymic organoids were compared with those of thymic and peripheral blood naive CD8 T cells. The displayed repertoire sequencing data were described as being representative of three independent experiments.

To build the artificial thymic organoids, human HSPCs were aggregated with MS5 murine stromal cells that had been transduced with human DLL1, and the aggregates were cultured at an air-liquid interface. Hematopoietic stem and progenitor cells that were CD34+CD3-, FACS-purified and depleted of residual T cells served as the seed cells for the organoids. The organoids were grown in serum-free RB27 medium, which consisted of RPMI 1640 supplemented with B27, FLT3L, IL-7 and ascorbic acid. Organoid and thymic CD3+TCRalphabeta+CD8 single positive T cells were FACS sorted before RNA extraction. For each sample, total RNA was purified from around 40,000 to 200,000 sorted cells using the RNeasy Micro kit, and RNA quality was checked on an Agilent RNA 6000 Nano chip. Study-wide conclusions, independent of this receptor: Organoid-derived CD8 single positive T cells showed physiological TCR clonotype diversity comparable to thymic and blood naive CD8 T cells. No skewed Valpha or Vbeta usage was observed in organoid-derived T cells, a finding that argues against dominance of unconventional lineages or clonal expansions.

TCRalpha and TCRbeta libraries were amplified separately by semi-nested PCR with Advantage 2 and reverse primers in the TRAC or TRBC constant regions. The amount of total RNA going into first-strand cDNA synthesis ranged between about 3.5 and 550 ng. TCR cDNA libraries were generated by 5'-RACE using the SMARTer PCR cDNA Synthesis kit, with a poly-dT primer employed for first-strand synthesis. The semi-nested reverse primers in the constant regions carried 5-nucleotide sample-specific barcodes, and the PCR products were cleaned up with the Zymo DNA Clean and Concentrator-5 kit. Pools of up to ten barcoded samples were ligated to Illumina adaptors and sequenced on an Illumina MiSeq as 2 x 150 bp paired-end reads. The source study handled its data this way. After demultiplexing, reads were aligned with BLAT to a custom library containing all human TRAV, TRAJ, TRBV, TRBD and TRBJ combinations from IMGT. The best BLAT hits were picked using pslCDnaFilter (-maxAligns=1, -ignoreIntrons), and custom Perl scripts were used to calculate clonotype frequencies. TCRdb reanalyzed the raw reads on its own, using fastp at Q25 for trimming and MiXCR for clone calling, and kept in-frame beta chains. Every CDR3 protein is listed once, alongside the most common genes and DNA of its rows. TCRdb's processing, not the authors' own work, is the source of the V and J calls. This sample has more than 6,000 distinct CDR3 sequences in its table, and under 30% of those were observed once. The top ten clonotypes cover 3% to 4% of the sample.

V and J are truncated by 4 bases and 0 bases respectively, leaving an intervening sequence of 10 bases. The CDR3, cysteine through phenylalanine, is 14 amino acids long. The CDR3 DNA has 42 bases and is translated from base 1. The germline V gene encodes CDR1 LGHNA and CDR2 YSLEER. In regard to this clonotype: Its antigen is unknown. No base quality values were provided; no much bigger clone lies one nucleotide off.

The rearrangement joined TRBV4-3 to TRBJ2-7; a weak D assignment points to TRBD1 (6 bases agree). Material for sequencing was naive CD8+ T cells grown in artificial thymic organoids from cord blood stem and progenitor cells. The cell subset or site label on this specimen signifies: CD3+TCRalphabeta+CD8SP T cells; for blood, CD45RO-CCR7+ naive CD8+ T cells. This receptor was identified in a human donor who gave cord blood stem cells for thymic organoid culture, a cardiac surgery patient who gave postnatal thymus, or a blood donor (not recorded which). This receptor carries the CDR3 CASSRTVISYEQYF. The DNA sequence is as follows: TGCGCCAGCAGCCGGACAGTGATCTCCTACGAGCAGTACTTC.